This TCR beta chain was identified in a study of CD8 T cells in Susac syndrome. For the study at large: There were Susac syndrome patients who were therapy-naive at blood draw, others on corticosteroids, and others on intravenous immunoglobulin alone.

Study observations and caveats: The study found that Susac CD8+ clonal expansion peaked in TEMRA cells and active patients.

As for this clonotype: Antigen unknown.

TCR beta sequences were obtained from blood CD8+ and CD4+ T cells. Deletions cut 4 bases from V and 3 bases from J, with 4 bases between. Germline CDR1 reads LNHDA; CDR2 reads SQIVND (reference sequence). This CDR3 comprises 11 residues. Random hexamers were used to reverse transcribe an amount of roughly 0.5 to 1 ug RNA. TCRdb re-called the immunoSEQ multiplex PCR reads through MiXCR, storing one row per CDR3 protein. The data contain around 110,000 distinct CDR3 sequences, less than 95% of them singletons. V usage is TRBV19 and J usage is TRBJ2-7; D gene unclear. This TCR was sampled from a human donor with Susac syndrome. The specimen was CD8+ T cells from PBMCs. CDR3 sequence (DNA): TGTGCCAGTAGTAACGTCTACGAGCAGTACTTC. It codes for CASSNVYEQYF.